These 3 T cell receptor beta chains were sequenced from one sample in a study of beta chain features in type 1 diabetes. Study outcomes and limitations: TCRB CDR3s from Type 1 diabetes patients were moderately but significantly shorter in all four CD4+ subsets.

No antigen is known for these receptors. All of the isolated RNA was reverse transcribed, so expressed TCRB transcripts were sequenced. Sequencing was performed with immunoSEQ multiplex PCR; in TCRdb, only in-frame clones are kept and a portion is missing. Among 600,000 to 700,000 clones listed, roughly 13% were seen once. The sample was naive CD4+ T cells from blood. These receptors were obtained from a man between 18 and 35 years old with type 1 diabetes.

The chain recombines TRBV7-2 with TRBJ2-7; D uncertain. CDR3 length: 13 residues. Germline V lookup: CDR1 SGHTA, CDR2 FQGNSA. V was shortened by 4 bases and J by 5 bases, with 12 bases between the two germline ends. CDR3 region: CASSSGLPDEQYF. The CDR3 region has the DNA TGTGCCAGCAGCTCGGGCCTTCCAGACGAGCAGTACTTC.

This clone was seen more than once but under ten times. This sequence joins TRBV30 and TRBJ2-3; the D gene could be TRBD1 or TRBD2 (6 bases each). This CDR3 spans 12 amino acids. Germline-derived CDR1 and CDR2 are GTSNPN and SVGIG (reference sequence). The CDR3 sequence: CASEGGTDTQYF. The CDR3 DNA is TGTGCATCGGAGGGGGGAACAGATACGCAGTATTTT.

This clone appeared a single time. The rearrangement links TRBV11-2 to TRBJ2-5, with 7 bases aligning to TRBD1. The DNA end is a closer match to TRBJ2-7, so the J assignment may be wrong. CDR3 size: 17 residues. Looked up from germline, CDR1 is SGHAT and CDR2 is FQNNGV. CDR3 region: CASSLPPGWDSRGEQYF. CDR3 nucleotides: TGTGCCAGCAGCTTACCGCCTGGGTGGGACAGTCGGGGCGAGCAGTACTTC.